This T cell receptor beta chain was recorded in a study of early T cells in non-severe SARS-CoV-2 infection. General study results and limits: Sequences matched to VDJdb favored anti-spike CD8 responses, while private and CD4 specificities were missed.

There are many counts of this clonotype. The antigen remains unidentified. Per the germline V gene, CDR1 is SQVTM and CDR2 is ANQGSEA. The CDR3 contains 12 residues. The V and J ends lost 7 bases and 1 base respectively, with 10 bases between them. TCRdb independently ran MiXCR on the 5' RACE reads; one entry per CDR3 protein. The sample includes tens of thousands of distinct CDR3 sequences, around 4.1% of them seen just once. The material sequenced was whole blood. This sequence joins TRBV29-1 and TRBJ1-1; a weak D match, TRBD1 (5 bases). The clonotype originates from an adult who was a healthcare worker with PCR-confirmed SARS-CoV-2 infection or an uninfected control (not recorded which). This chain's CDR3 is CSAWGGNTEAFF. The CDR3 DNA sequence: TGCAGCGCATGGGGGGGGAACACTGAAGCTTTCTTT.